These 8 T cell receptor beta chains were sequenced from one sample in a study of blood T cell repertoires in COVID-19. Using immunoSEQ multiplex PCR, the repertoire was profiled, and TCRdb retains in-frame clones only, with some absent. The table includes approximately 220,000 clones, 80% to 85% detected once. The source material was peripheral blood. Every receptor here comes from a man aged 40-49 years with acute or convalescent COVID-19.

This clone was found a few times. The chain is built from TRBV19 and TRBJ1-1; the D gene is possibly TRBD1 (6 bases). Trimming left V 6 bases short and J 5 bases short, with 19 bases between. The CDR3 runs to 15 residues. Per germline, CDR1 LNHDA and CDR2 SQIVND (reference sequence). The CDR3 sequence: CASRSLTGYWTEAFF. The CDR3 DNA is TGTGCCAGTAGGTCCCTCACAGGGTATTGGACTGAAGCTTTCTTT.

CDR3 loop: CASSRAGGSNEQFF. For the CDR3, the DNA is TGTGCCAGCTCAAGAGCGGGAGGGTCCAATGAGCAGTTCTTC. The rearrangement links TRBV18 to TRBJ2-1; TRBD2 matches 10 bases. The germline CDR1 and CDR2 sequences are KGHSH and LQKENI. With V trimmed by 5 bases and J by 6 bases, 4 bases remained unmatched. CDR3 size: 14 residues.

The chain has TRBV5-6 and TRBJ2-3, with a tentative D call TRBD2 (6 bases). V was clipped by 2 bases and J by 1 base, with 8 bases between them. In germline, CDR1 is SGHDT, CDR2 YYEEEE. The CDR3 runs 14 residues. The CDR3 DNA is TGTGCCAGCAGCTTCTGGAGGGGCACAGATACGCAGTATTTT. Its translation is CASSFWRGTDTQYF.

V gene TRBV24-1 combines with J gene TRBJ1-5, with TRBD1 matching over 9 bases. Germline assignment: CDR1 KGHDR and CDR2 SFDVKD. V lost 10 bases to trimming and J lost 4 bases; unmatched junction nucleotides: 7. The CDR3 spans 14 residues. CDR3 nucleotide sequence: TGTGCCACTCCGGACAGGGGAAAAAATCAGCCCCAGCATTTT. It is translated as CATPDRGKNQPQHF.

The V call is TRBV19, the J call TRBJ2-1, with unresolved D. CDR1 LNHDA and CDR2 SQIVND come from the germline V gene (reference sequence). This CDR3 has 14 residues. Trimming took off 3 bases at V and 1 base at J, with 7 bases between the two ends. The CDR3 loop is CASSMGMSYNEQFF. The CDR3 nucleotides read TGTGCCAGTAGTATGGGCATGTCCTACAATGAGCAGTTCTTC.

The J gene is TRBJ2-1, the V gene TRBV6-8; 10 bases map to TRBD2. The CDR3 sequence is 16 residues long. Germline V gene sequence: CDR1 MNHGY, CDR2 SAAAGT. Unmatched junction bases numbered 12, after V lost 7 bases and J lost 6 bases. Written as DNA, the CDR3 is TGTGCCAGCACCTCATCCCTAGCGGGAGTACCCAATGAGCAGTTCTTC. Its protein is CASTSSLAGVPNEQFF.

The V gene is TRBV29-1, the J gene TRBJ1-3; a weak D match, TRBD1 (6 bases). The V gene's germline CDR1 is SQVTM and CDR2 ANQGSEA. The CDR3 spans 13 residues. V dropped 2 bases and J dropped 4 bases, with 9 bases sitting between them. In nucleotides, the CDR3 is TGCAGCGTTGAATGGACAGAAGGAAACACCATATATTTT. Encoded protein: CSVEWTEGNTIYF.

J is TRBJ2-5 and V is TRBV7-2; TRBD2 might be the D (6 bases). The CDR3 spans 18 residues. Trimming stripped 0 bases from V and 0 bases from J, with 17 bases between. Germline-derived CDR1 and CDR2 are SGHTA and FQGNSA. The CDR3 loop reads CASSLAYQRAFDQETQYF. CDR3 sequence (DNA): TGTGCCAGCAGCTTAGCGTATCAGCGGGCATTCGACCAAGAGACCCAGTACTTC.